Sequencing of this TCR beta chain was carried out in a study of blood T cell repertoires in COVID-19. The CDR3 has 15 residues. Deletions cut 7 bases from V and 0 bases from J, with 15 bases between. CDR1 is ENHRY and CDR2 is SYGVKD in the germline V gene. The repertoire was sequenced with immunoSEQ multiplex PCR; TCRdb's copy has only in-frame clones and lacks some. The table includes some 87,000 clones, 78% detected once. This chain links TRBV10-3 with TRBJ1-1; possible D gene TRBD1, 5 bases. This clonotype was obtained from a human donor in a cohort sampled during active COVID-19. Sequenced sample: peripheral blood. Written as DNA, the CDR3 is TGTGCCATCACCCCCCGGGGGAATTTGAACACTGAAGCTTTCTTT. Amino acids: CAITPRGNLNTEAFF.